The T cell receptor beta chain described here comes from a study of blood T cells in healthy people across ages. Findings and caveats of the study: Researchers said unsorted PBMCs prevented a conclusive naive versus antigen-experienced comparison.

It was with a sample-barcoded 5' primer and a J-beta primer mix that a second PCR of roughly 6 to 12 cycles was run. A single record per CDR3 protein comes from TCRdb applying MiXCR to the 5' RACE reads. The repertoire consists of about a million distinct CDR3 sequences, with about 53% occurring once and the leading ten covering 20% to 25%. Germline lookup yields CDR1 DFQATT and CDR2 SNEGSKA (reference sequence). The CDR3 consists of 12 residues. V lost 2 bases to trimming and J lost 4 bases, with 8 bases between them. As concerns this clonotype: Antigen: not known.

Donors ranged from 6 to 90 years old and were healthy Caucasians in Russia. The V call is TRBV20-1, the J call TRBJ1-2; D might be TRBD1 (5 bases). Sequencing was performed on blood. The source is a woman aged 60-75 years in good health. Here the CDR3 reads CSARSGGYGYTF. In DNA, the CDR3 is TGCAGTGCTAGAAGTGGGGGCTATGGCTACACCTTC.